This T cell receptor beta chain emerged from a study of T-cell reconstitution after alpha-beta-depleted transplantation in children. Germline-derived CDR1 and CDR2 are LGHDT and YNNKEL (reference sequence). V shed 2 bases and J shed 5 bases, with 9 bases lying between them. This CDR3 comprises 14 residues. Study results and caveats: By about two months after transplant, alpha-beta T cells reportedly arose from several hundred graft clones that had expanded. The authors attributed T-cell counts and diversity one year after transplant mostly to newly produced T cells.

The table lists this clonotype with many counts. Its antigen is still unknown. Unique molecular identifiers were incorporated when the TCRbeta library was constructed. TCRdb recomputed calls from the PCR reads with MiXCR, one row per CDR3 protein. The top ten clones hold around 2.2% of a sample with approximately 490,000 distinct CDR3 sequences, about 11% of them seen once. The starting material was PBMCs, obtained before TCRalphabeta/CD19-depleted stem cell transplant. The V call is TRBV3-1, the J call TRBJ2-2; maybe TRBD2 (5 bases). The clonotype comes from a child under 10 years old with inherited bone marrow failure, due to receive a stem cell transplant. CDR3 in DNA: TGTGCCAGCAGCCAATCTCCGGGAACCGGGGAGCTGTTTTTT. This gives the protein CASSQSPGTGELFF.